The clone carrying this T cell receptor beta chain was counted ten times or more. Its antigen is unknown. This specimen comes from a study of T-cell reconstitution after alpha-beta-depleted transplantation in children. Study-wide findings and caveats: T-cell numbers and diversity one year post-transplant derived largely from freshly generated T cells. The origin of high day-60 TCRbeta diversity in some patients lay in surviving recipient T cells and thymic progenitors. Expanded graft clones, several hundred of them, were reportedly the source of alpha-beta T cells about two months after transplant.

This CDR3 has 13 amino acids. Trimming took 4 bases from V and 5 from J, leaving 11 bases between them. Per the germline V gene, CDR1 is MNHNS and CDR2 is SASEGT. Researchers prepared the TCRbeta library using unique molecular identifiers, the study reports. MiXCR was run by TCRdb on the PCR reads, yielding one entry per CDR3 protein. The sample yields more than 15,000 distinct CDR3 sequences, around 7.7% seen once. This material consisted of PBMCs, mostly from graft donor cells, taken 60 days after TCRalphabeta/CD19-depleted stem cell transplant. This sequence joins TRBV6-1 and TRBJ2-5, with a tentative D call TRBD1 (6 bases). This receptor was identified in a boy under three years old who had a stem cell transplant for Wiskott-Aldrich syndrome, so the T cells may come from the graft donor. The CDR3 coding sequence is TGTGCCAGCAGTGTAACAGGGTACGAGACCCAGTACTTC. Translated: CASSVTGYETQYF.